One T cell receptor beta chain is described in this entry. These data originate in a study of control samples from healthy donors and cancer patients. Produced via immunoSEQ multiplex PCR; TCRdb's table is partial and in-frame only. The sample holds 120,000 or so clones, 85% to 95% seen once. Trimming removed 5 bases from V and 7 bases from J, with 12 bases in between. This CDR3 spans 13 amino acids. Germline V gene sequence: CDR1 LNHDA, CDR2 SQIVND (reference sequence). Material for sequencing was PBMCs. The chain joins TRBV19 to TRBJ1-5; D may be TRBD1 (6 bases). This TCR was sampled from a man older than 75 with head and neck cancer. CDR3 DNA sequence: TGTGCCAGTAGTTGGGGGGCCACGCAGCCCCAGCATTTT. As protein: CASSWGATQPQHF.